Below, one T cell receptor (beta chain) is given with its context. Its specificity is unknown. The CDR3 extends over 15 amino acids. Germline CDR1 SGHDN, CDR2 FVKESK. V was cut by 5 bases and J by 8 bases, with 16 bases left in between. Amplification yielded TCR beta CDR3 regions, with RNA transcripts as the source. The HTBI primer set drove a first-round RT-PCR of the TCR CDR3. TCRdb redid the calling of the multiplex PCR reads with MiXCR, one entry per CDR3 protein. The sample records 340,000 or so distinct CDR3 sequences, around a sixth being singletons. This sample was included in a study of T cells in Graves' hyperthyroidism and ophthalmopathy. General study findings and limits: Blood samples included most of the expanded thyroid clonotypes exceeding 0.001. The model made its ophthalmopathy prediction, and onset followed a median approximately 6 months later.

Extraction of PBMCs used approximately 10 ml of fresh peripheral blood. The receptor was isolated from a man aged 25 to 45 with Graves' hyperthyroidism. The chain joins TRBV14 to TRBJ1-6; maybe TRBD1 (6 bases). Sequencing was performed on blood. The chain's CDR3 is CASSSGGGHDSPLHF. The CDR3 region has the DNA TGTGCCAGCAGCTCCGGTGGGGGGCATGATTCACCCCTCCACTTT.